This is a list of T cell receptor beta chains from one sample in a study of shared clonotypes between healthy human individuals. Some clones are missing from TCRdb's copy, which holds only in-frame ones; the method was immunoSEQ multiplex PCR. Among around 2,100,000 clones listed, about 95% were seen once. The sequenced sample consisted of naive CD8+ T cells sorted from blood. Receptor source: a man younger than 35 in good health. Each CDR3 is given with its conserved first and last residue. D genes are given only for firm matches. For some rows the clone size is stated as once, few or many, or as a class when expanded; others skip it.

cdr3_nt: TGTGCCAGCAGTTCCCGCAATCGGGGGGTGGACGAGCAGTACTTC
cdr3_aa: CASSSRNRGVDEQYF
clone_size: NA
d_call: TRBD2
v_call: TRBV28
j_call: TRBJ2-7

cdr3_nt: TGTGCCAGCAGCCCCGGGAGGCCCGAGCAGTACTTC
cdr3_aa: CASSPGRPEQYF
clone_size: NA
d_call: TRBD2
v_call: TRBV27
j_call: TRBJ2-7

cdr3_nt: TGTGCCAGCAGTGAAGCGGGGTACGGAAACACCATATATTTT
cdr3_aa: CASSEAGYGNTIYF
clone_size: NA
d_call: NA
v_call: TRBV6-1
j_call: TRBJ1-3

cdr3_nt: TGTGCCAGCAGCTTAGTTGGGACAGGGCTTCGGAACACCGGGGAGCTGTTTTTT
cdr3_aa: CASSLVGTGLRNTGELFF
clone_size: once
d_call: TRBD1
v_call: TRBV7-9
j_call: TRBJ2-2

cdr3_nt: TGTGCCAGTAGTGGATATAGCGGGGGGATCCTATCACAAGAGACCCAGTACTTC
cdr3_aa: CASSGYSGGILSQETQYF
clone_size: NA
d_call: TRBD2
v_call: TRBV19
j_call: TRBJ2-5

cdr3_nt: TGTGCCAGCAGTTACTCGGTAGGGCTGGAGCAGTACTTC
cdr3_aa: CASSYSVGLEQYF
clone_size: NA
d_call: NA
v_call: TRBV6-5
j_call: TRBJ2-7

cdr3_nt: TGTGCCAGCAGTTTATTACTAGCTGAATCCTACGAGCAGTACTTC
cdr3_aa: CASSLLLAESYEQYF
clone_size: NA
d_call: NA
v_call: TRBV28
j_call: TRBJ2-7

cdr3_nt: TGTGCCAGCAGTTTTTTGGTAGCTAATGAAAAACTGTTTTTT
cdr3_aa: CASSFLVANEKLFF
clone_size: NA
d_call: NA
v_call: TRBV28
j_call: TRBJ1-4

cdr3_nt: TGTGCCAGCAGTTACTCGATTGGTAGGGACACTGAAGCTTTCTTT
cdr3_aa: CASSYSIGRDTEAFF
clone_size: NA
d_call: NA
v_call: TRBV6-6
j_call: TRBJ1-1

cdr3_nt: TGTGCCAGCAGCTTGTCACGAGCCTACGAGCAGTACTTC
cdr3_aa: CASSLSRAYEQYF
clone_size: NA
d_call: NA
v_call: TRBV13
j_call: TRBJ2-7

cdr3_nt: TGTGCCAGTAGTATGCGTCGTTACGAACTAGCGGGGTACAATGAGCAGTTCTTC
cdr3_aa: CASSMRRYELAGYNEQFF
clone_size: NA
d_call: TRBD2
v_call: TRBV19
j_call: TRBJ2-1

cdr3_nt: TGTGCCAGCAGCGTAGGTCTAGCGGGAGGTGGAGATGAGCAGTTCTTC
cdr3_aa: CASSVGLAGGGDEQFF
clone_size: NA
d_call: TRBD2
v_call: TRBV9
j_call: TRBJ2-1

cdr3_nt: TGTGCCAGCAGTTCGGGACCTAGGGGATACGGCTACACCTTC
cdr3_aa: CASSSGPRGYGYTF
clone_size: NA
d_call: NA
v_call: TRBV27
j_call: TRBJ1-2

cdr3_nt: TGTGCCAGCAGTTACCGGCGGGGGGCAACCGAGCAGTACTTC
cdr3_aa: CASSYRRGATEQYF
clone_size: NA
d_call: TRBD2
v_call: TRBV6-5
j_call: TRBJ2-7

cdr3_nt: TGTGCCATCACCCCGGGACAGGTCTGGGATGGCTACACCTTC
cdr3_aa: CAITPGQVWDGYTF
clone_size: NA
d_call: TRBD1
v_call: TRBV10-3
j_call: TRBJ1-2

cdr3_nt: TGTGCCAGCAGCTTGGATAACTATGAGCAGTTCTTC
cdr3_aa: CASSLDNYEQFF
clone_size: NA
d_call: NA
v_call: TRBV5-6
j_call: TRBJ2-1

cdr3_nt: TGTGCCAGCAGCCCCTCACTAGCGGGAGAGAACACCGGGGAGCTGTTTTTT
cdr3_aa: CASSPSLAGENTGELFF
clone_size: NA
d_call: TRBD2
v_call: TRBV7-9
j_call: TRBJ2-2

cdr3_nt: TGTGCCAGCAGCTTAGAGCTGGCCTACGAGCAGTACTTC
cdr3_aa: CASSLELAYEQYF
clone_size: NA
d_call: NA
v_call: TRBV11-2
j_call: TRBJ2-7

cdr3_nt: TGTGCCAGCAGTAGACCGGGACTAGTTACGGAGACCCAGTACTTC
cdr3_aa: CASSRPGLVTETQYF
clone_size: NA
d_call: TRBD2
v_call: TRBV2
j_call: TRBJ2-5

cdr3_nt: TGTGCCAGCAGTTATCCCCCAGGCGGCTACACCTTC
cdr3_aa: CASSYPPGGYTF
clone_size: NA
d_call: NA
v_call: TRBV7-9
j_call: TRBJ1-2

cdr3_nt: TGTGCCAGCAGTGACAGGGGGCTCTTCTACGAGCAGTACTTC
cdr3_aa: CASSDRGLFYEQYF
clone_size: NA
d_call: TRBD1
v_call: TRBV6-1
j_call: TRBJ2-7

cdr3_nt: TGTGCCACCTCCCTGACAGGAGACAACCTCTATGGCTACACCTTC
cdr3_aa: CATSLTGDNLYGYTF
clone_size: NA
d_call: NA
v_call: TRBV27
j_call: TRBJ1-2

cdr3_nt: TGTGCCAGCAGCGACAGGGCATCGTACGAGCAGTACTTC
cdr3_aa: CASSDRASYEQYF
clone_size: NA
d_call: TRBD1
v_call: TRBV6-1
j_call: TRBJ2-7

cdr3_nt: TGTGCCAGCAGCGTACGCGAGGGAGAGACCTACGAGCAGTACTTC
cdr3_aa: CASSVREGETYEQYF
clone_size: NA
d_call: NA
v_call: TRBV9
j_call: TRBJ2-7

cdr3_nt: TGTGCCAGCAGCTTAGACTCCCTCACGACAGGCCCTGGAAGCTACACCTTC
cdr3_aa: CASSLDSLTTGPGSYTF
clone_size: once
d_call: NA
v_call: TRBV7-9
j_call: TRBJ1-2

cdr3_nt: TGTGCCAGCAGTTACGTGGGGGCAGATGAGCAGTACTTC
cdr3_aa: CASSYVGADEQYF
clone_size: once
d_call: NA
v_call: TRBV6-6
j_call: TRBJ2-7

cdr3_nt: TGTGCCAGCAGCCACCGGTGGCCCGATGACTATGGCTACACCTTC
cdr3_aa: CASSHRWPDDYGYTF
clone_size: NA
d_call: NA
v_call: TRBV13
j_call: TRBJ1-2

cdr3_nt: TGTGCCAGCAGCTTGGGGACAGGGGGCGACGAGCAGTACTTC
cdr3_aa: CASSLGTGGDEQYF
clone_size: NA
d_call: TRBD1
v_call: TRBV13
j_call: TRBJ2-7

cdr3_nt: TGTGCCAGCAGTCGAACGGAAAACTACGAGCAGTACTTC
cdr3_aa: CASSRTENYEQYF
clone_size: NA
d_call: NA
v_call: TRBV27
j_call: TRBJ2-7

cdr3_nt: TGTGCCAGCACAACGACAGGGGACTATGGCTACACCTTC
cdr3_aa: CASTTTGDYGYTF
clone_size: NA
d_call: TRBD1
v_call: TRBV2
j_call: TRBJ1-2

cdr3_nt: TGTGCCAGCAGTTTCGATAATGGCTACACCTTC
cdr3_aa: CASSFDNGYTF
clone_size: NA
d_call: NA
v_call: TRBV6-5
j_call: TRBJ1-2

cdr3_nt: TGTGCCAGCAGCCCCGGAGGGGGCGCAAAGTCACCCCTCCACTTT
cdr3_aa: CASSPGGGAKSPLHF
clone_size: NA
d_call: TRBD1
v_call: TRBV5-6
j_call: TRBJ1-6

cdr3_nt: TGTGCCAGCAGCCTGGCGTCGTTGGTCTGGGAGGGGGCGAACACTGAAGCTTTCTTT
cdr3_aa: CASSLASLVWEGANTEAFF
clone_size: NA
d_call: TRBD1
v_call: TRBV5-8
j_call: TRBJ1-1